This T cell receptor (beta chain) was recorded in a study of T cell responses to AZD1222 COVID-19 vaccine. About the study: Timing groups of about 4 and about 12 weeks for second doses were pooled. Regarding the study as a whole: Along spike, vaccine-associated CD4 TCRs were found throughout, with dominance at 160-218 and 743-854. Without day 14 samples, only post-peak T cell repertoires were studied.

Method: immunoSEQ multiplex PCR; TCRdb's copy keeps in-frame clones and lacks some. Here the sample spans under 200,000 clones, about 93% being singletons. This clone was seen only once. Its antigen is currently unknown. V was clipped by 2 bases and J by 9 bases; unmatched bases: 4. This CDR3 spans 13 amino acids. In germline, CDR1 is LGHNT, CDR2 FRNRAP. Sample: peripheral blood, taken on day 0 of AZD1222 vaccination. The receptor was derived from an adult in good health. This chain joins TRBV12-5 and TRBJ2-1; 7 bases are shared with TRBD2. CDR3 in amino acids: CASGLSWEGEQFF. The CDR3 DNA follows: TGTGCTAGTGGTTTGAGTTGGGAGGGTGAGCAGTTCTTC.